The clone carrying this TCR beta chain showed up just a few times. Its antigen is unidentified. Unmatched junction bases numbered 3, after V lost 1 base and J lost 2 bases. The germline V gene has CDR1 SGHTA and CDR2 FQGNSA. The CDR3 has 15 residues. This record comes from a study of T-cell memory formation after mild COVID-19. Study in general: Largely donor-specific sequence clusters came from a couple of donors.

Study-wide results and caveats: Pre-infection memory contained some responding clones, which suggested that cross-reactive memory had joined.

With constant-segment primers, 5'RACE yielded cDNA libraries of TCR alpha and TCR beta that carried sample barcodes and UMIs. One entry per CDR3 protein results from TCRdb running MiXCR on the 5' RACE reads. The sample lists hundreds of thousands of distinct CDR3 sequences, roughly 13% occurring once. The TCR comes from a man in his late teens or twenties who had mild COVID-19 (a few samples of this study predate the infection). Cell type and time point are not known. This chain links TRBV7-2 with TRBJ2-3, with 7 bases that match TRBD2. Sequenced sample: PBMCs or a T cell subset sorted from them (not recorded which). In nucleotides, the CDR3 is TGTGCCAGCAGCTTAGGGACTAGACTCACAGATACGCAGTATTTT. It yields the protein CASSLGTRLTDTQYF.